This T cell receptor (beta chain) is from a study of blood T cell repertoires in COVID-19. Study-wide background: Sites across the United States, Italy and Spain contributed samples from acute and convalescent COVID-19. PBMCs, B-cell-depleted T cells, or T cells were the source of the cDNA or gDNA that made up the material.

Germline CDR1 is GTSNPN and CDR2 is SVGIG (reference sequence). The J segment lost 7 bases and the V segment lost 7 bases, leaving 15 bases of the junction unmatched. The CDR3 sequence is 16 residues long. Seattle patient enrollment occurred during active infection, with longitudinal follow-up thereafter. As handled by the study authors: Nucleated cell number was recorded as an estimate derived from reference gene primer amplification. This table comes from immunoSEQ multiplex PCR, and its TCRdb copy is limited to in-frame clones, with some not included. Clonal size and the V and J genes are those of that table, whereas D and trimming came from the DNA. The sample includes 450,000 or so clones, 89% of them seen just once.

This clonotype was obtained from a woman aged 40 to 55 with COVID-19, enrolled during active disease. The sample consisted of peripheral blood. The V call is TRBV30, the J call TRBJ1-6; 8 bases align to TRBD1. The CDR3 loop reads CASVTGPGGVNSPLHF. The CDR3 nucleotides read TGTGCCTCGGTCACAGGGCCAGGGGGCGTCAATTCACCCCTCCACTTT.